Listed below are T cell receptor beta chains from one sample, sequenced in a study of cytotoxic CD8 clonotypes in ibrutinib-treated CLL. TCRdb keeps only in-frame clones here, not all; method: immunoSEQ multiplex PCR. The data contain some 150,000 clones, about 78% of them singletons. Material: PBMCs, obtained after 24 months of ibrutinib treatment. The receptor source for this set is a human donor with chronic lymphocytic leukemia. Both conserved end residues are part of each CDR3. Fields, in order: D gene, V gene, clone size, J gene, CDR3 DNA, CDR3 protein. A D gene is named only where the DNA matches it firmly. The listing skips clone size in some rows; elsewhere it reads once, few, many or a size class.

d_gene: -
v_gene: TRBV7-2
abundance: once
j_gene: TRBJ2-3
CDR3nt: TGTGCCAGCAGCTCCCGAGGGGGGCCGGGGGGTACGCAGTATTTT
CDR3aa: CASSSRGGPGGTQYF

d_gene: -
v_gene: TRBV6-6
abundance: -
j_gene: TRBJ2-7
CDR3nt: TGTGCCAGCAGTTCATACACGTCCTACGAGCAGTACTTC
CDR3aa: CASSSYTSYEQYF

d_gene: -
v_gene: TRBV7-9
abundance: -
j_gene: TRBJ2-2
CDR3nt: TGTGCCAGCAGCTCGGGAACTAACACCGGGGAGCTGTTTTTT
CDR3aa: CASSSGTNTGELFF

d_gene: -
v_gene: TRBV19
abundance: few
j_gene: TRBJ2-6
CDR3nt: TGTGCCAGTAGTTTTTCCAGGGCCTACTCTGGGGCCAACGTCCTGACTTTC
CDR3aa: CASSFSRAYSGANVLTF

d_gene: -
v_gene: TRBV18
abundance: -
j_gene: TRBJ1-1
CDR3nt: TGTGCCAGCTCACCGACGACAGAGGAAGCTTTCTTT
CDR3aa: CASSPTTEEAFF

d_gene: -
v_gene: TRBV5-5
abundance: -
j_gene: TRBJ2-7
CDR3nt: TGTGCCAGCAGCTTGCCTACCTACGAGCAGTACTTC
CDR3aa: CASSLPTYEQYF

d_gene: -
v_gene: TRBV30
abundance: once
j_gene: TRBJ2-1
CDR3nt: TGCGCCTGGAGCCCGGGGGCGTACAATGAGCAGTTCTTC
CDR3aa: CAWSPGAYNEQFF

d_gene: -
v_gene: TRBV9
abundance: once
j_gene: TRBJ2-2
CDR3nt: TGTGCCAGCAGCGAGACAAAATTTACCGGGGAGCTGTTTTTT
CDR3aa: CASSETKFTGELFF

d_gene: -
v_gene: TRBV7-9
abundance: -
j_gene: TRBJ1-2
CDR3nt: TGTGCCAGCACCCCGCTGGGGGGGTGGGGTGGCTACACCTTC
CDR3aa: CASTPLGGWGGYTF

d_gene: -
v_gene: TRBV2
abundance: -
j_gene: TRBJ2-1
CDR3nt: TGTGCCAGCAGTGAAGATAGGGAGGATGAGCAGTTCTTC
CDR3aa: CASSEDREDEQFF

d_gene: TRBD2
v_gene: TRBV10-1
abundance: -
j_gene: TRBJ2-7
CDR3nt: TGCGCCAGCAGTGCCCGGGGGAGCGGGAGTTCCGAGCAGTACTTC
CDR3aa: CASSARGSGSSEQYF

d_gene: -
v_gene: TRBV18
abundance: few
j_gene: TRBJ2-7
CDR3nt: TGTGCCAGCTCACCAGTGCAGAGTGAGCAGTACTTC
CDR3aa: CASSPVQSEQYF

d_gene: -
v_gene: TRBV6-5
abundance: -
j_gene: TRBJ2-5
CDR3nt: TGTGCCAGCAGTTACGGCCGGGGGAGACACCAAGAGACCCAGTACTTC
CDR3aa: CASSYGRGRHQETQYF

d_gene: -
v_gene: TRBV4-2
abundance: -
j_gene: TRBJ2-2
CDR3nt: TGTGCCAGCAGCCACCTCCCCCCGAACACCGGGGAGCTGTTTTTT
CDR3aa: CASSHLPPNTGELFF

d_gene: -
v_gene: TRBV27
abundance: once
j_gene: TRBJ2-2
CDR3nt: TGTGCCAGCAGTTTATCCACAGGCGCCGTGGGCGGGGAGCTGTTTTTT
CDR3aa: CASSLSTGAVGGELFF

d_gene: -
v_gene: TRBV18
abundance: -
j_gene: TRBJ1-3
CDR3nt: TGTGCCAGCTCACCCGGACAGACGTCTGGAAACACCATATATTTT
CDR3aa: CASSPGQTSGNTIYF

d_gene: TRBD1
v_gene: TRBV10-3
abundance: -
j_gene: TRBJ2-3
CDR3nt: TGTGCCATCAGTGAACGAACAGGGGAGTGGGGAGATACGCAGTATTTT
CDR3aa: CAISERTGEWGDTQYF

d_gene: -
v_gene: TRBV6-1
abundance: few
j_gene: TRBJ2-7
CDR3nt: TGTGCCAGCATCGGCGGCTACGAGCAGTACTTC
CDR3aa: CASIGGYEQYF

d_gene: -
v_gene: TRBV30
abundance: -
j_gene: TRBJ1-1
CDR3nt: TGTGCCTGGAGGGGCCTGGGGGTAGATACTGAAGCTTTCTTT
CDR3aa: CAWRGLGVDTEAFF

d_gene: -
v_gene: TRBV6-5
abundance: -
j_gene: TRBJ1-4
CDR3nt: TGTGCCAGCAGTTACCTCATGGCTGGGAACGAAAAACTGTTTTTT
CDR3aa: CASSYLMAGNEKLFF

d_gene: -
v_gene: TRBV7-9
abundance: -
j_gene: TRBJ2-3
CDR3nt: TGTGCCAGCATATCCGGGACAAGCACAGATACGCAGTATTTT
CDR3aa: CASISGTSTDTQYF

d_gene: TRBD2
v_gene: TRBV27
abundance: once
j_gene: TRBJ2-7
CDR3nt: TGTGCCAGCAGTTTCGGGAGGGAGCAGTACTTC
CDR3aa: CASSFGREQYF

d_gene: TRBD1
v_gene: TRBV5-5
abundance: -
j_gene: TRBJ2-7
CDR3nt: TGTGCCAGCAGCGCCGCGTCAGGGGGAACCACCTACGAGCAGTACTTC
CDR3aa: CASSAASGGTTYEQYF

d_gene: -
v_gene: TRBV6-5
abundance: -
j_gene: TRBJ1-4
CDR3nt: TGTGCCAGCAGTCGGGGGGGGGATAATGAAAAACTGTTTTTT
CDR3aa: CASSRGGDNEKLFF

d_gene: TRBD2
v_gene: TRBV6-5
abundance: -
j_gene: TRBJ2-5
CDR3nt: TGTGCCAGCAGTTACCCCTCCGGGGGGGAGACCCAGTACTTC
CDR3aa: CASSYPSGGETQYF

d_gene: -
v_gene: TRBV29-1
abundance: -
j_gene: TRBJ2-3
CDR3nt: TGCAGCGTTGAGGTATCTAGCACAGATACGCAGTATTTT
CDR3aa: CSVEVSSTDTQYF

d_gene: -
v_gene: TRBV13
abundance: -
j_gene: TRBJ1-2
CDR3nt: TGTGCCAGCAGCGCCGACAGGAGCTATGGCTACACCTTC
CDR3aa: CASSADRSYGYTF

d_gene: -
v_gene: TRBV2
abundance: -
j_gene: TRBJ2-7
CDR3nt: TGTGCCAGCAGTGTGGGTCACCCCTACGAGCAGTACTTC
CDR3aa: CASSVGHPYEQYF

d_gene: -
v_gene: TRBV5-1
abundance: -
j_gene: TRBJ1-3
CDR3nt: TGCGCCAGCAGCTTGGGGCAGACGGAATTATCTGGAAACACCATATATTTT
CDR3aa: CASSLGQTELSGNTIYF

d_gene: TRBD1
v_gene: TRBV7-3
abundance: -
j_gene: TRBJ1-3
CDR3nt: TGTGCCAGCAGCGCCCGGGACAGGAGCTCTGGAAACACCATATATTTT
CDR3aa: CASSARDRSSGNTIYF

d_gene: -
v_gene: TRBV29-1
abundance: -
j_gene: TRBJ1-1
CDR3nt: TGCAGCGCCGAGGGTAGGGGGGGCCGAGCTTTCTTT
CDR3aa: CSAEGRGGRAFF

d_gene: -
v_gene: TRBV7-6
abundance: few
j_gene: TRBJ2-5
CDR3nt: TGTGCCAGCAGCTTATATGGGCGGGGCCAAGAGACCCAGTACTTC
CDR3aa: CASSLYGRGQETQYF

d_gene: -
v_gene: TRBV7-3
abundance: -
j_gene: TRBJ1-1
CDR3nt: TGTGCCAGCAGCTTAGGGGGGAAAGCTTTCTTT
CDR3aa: CASSLGGKAFF

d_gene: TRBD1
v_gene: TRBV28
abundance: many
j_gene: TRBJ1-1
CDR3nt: TGTGCCAGCAGTTTGGGGGGACAGGGGGTGCCTGAAGCTTTCTTT
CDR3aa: CASSLGGQGVPEAFF

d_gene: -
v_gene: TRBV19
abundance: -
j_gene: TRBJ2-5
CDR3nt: TGTGCCAGTAGTGCCTCGACTAGTCGCGAGACCCAGTACTTC
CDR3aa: CASSASTSRETQYF

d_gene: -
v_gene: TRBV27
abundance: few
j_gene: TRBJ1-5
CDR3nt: TGTGCCAGCAGACCTGGGGGCGAACAGAGCAATCAGCCCCAGCATTTT
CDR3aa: CASRPGGEQSNQPQHF